One sample yielded the 15 T cell receptor beta chains listed below, sequenced in a study of T cells in Graves' hyperthyroidism and ophthalmopathy. Amplified regions were TCR beta CDR3 sequences from RNA transcripts. The HTBI primer set was used in a first-round RT-PCR of the TCR CDR3. TCRdb fed the multiplex PCR reads into MiXCR, producing one record per CDR3 protein. Seen here are 360,000 or so distinct CDR3 sequences, 18% observed once, and the top ten hold less than 20%. Specimen: blood. Receptors were obtained from a woman between 35 and 50 years old with Graves' ophthalmopathy.

This clonotype has at least ten counts. The V call is TRBV11-3, the J call TRBJ2-7, with a possible D match to TRBD1 (5 bases). The CDR3 totals 15 residues. The V and J ends lost 5 bases and 1 base respectively, with 15 bases between them. Germline values: CDR1 SGHNT, CDR2 YENEEA. CDR3 amino acids: CASSPVGQGSYEQYF. CDR3 bases: TGTGCCAGCAGCCCCGTGGGGCAGGGTTCCTACGAGCAGTACTTC.

This clonotype was seen many times. The chain links TRBV28 to TRBJ2-7; weak D call: TRBD2 (5 bases). The CDR3 runs to 14 residues. Germline values: CDR1 MDHEN, CDR2 SYDVKM. The V end was cut by 3 bases, the J end by 5 bases, with 14 bases between. DNA of the CDR3: TGTGCCAGCAGTTTTCGTAGGGAGAAGAACGAGCAGTACTTC. It encodes CASSFRREKNEQYF.

The sample holds a few counts of this clonotype. The gene calls are TRBV20-1 and TRBJ2-4; a possible D gene is TRBD1 (6 bases). The ends were cut back, 0 bases at V and 3 bases at J, with 12 bases in the middle. Germline V lookup: CDR1 DFQATT, CDR2 SNEGSKA (reference sequence). The CDR3 length is 15 residues. This CDR3 reads CSARDPQGFKNIQYF. The DNA of the CDR3 is TGCAGTGCTAGAGACCCTCAGGGGTTCAAAAACATTCAGTACTTC.

This clonotype was observed many times. The CDR3 protein is CASSLVGKNYEQYF. For the CDR3, the DNA is TGTGCCAGCAGCTTAGTCGGCAAAAACTACGAGCAGTACTTC. The gene calls are TRBV7-9 and TRBJ2-7; D is ambiguous. The CDR3 loop spans 14 amino acids. The V and J ends lost 1 base and 3 bases respectively, with 10 bases between them. The germline V gene encodes CDR1 SEHNR and CDR2 FQNEAQ (reference sequence).

This clonotype was found many times. The chain employs TRBV28 and TRBJ2-7, with D unresolved. Germline lookup yields CDR1 MDHEN and CDR2 SYDVKM. V was clipped by 3 bases and J by 4 bases, with 10 bases between them. The CDR3 spans 13 residues. This CDR3 is CASSFVVGYEQYF. The CDR3 DNA sequence: TGTGCCAGCAGTTTTGTAGTAGGTTACGAGCAGTACTTC.

This clonotype was recorded at least ten times. The gene calls are TRBV4-2 and TRBJ2-7, with D perhaps matching TRBD2 (6 bases). Looked up from germline, CDR1 is LGHNA and CDR2 is YNFKEQ. V was cut by 0 bases and J by 5 bases, with 17 bases left in between. The length of the CDR3 is 16 residues. For the CDR3, the DNA is TGTGCCAGCAGCCAAGATTGGGACTTCGGTAGAAACGAGCAGTACTTC. It codes for CASSQDWDFGRNEQYF.

The V call is TRBV12-3 or TRBV12-4, the J call TRBJ2-5; possible D gene TRBD2, 6 bases. V was trimmed by 3 bases and J by 4 bases, leaving 15 bases between them. This CDR3 is 15 amino acids long. CDR3 nucleotide sequence: TGTGCCAGCAGTTTTAGGTGGGAGGTGGTAGAGACCCAGTACTTC. Its translation: CASSFRWEVVETQYF.

Many counts were recorded for this clonotype. V and J are TRBV20-1 and TRBJ1-3, with a possible D match to TRBD1 (5 bases). This CDR3 region has 14 residues. V was pared by 5 bases and J by 2 bases, with 13 bases between. The germline V gene encodes CDR1 DFQATT and CDR2 SNEGSKA (reference sequence). For the CDR3, the DNA is TGCAGTGCTTCCCGGGGGGGTACTGGAAACACCATATATTTT. Its translation is CSASRGGTGNTIYF.

This clonotype occurred many times. The J gene is TRBJ2-7, the V gene TRBV28, with D possibly matching TRBD1 (6 bases). Trimming pared 5 bases from V and 0 bases from J, leaving 14 bases between. From germline, CDR1 is MDHEN and CDR2 SYDVKM. This CDR3 has 15 residues. The CDR3 reads CASSPLGQSSYEQYF. In DNA, the CDR3 is TGTGCCAGCAGTCCCCTCGGACAGAGCTCCTACGAGCAGTACTTC. The full variable domain, with the rest looked up from reference TRBV28 and TRBJ2-7, is DVKVTQSSRYLVKRTGEKVFLECVQDMDHENMFWYRQDPGLGLRLIYFSYDVKMKEKGDIPEGYSVSREKKERFSLILESASTNQTSMYLCASSPLGQSSYEQYFGPGTRLTVT.

The V and J genes are TRBV19 and TRBJ1-6; no firm D call. The ends were cut back, 5 bases at V and 13 bases at J, with 12 bases in the middle. CDR3 length equals 12 residues. Germline values: CDR1 LNHDA, CDR2 SQIVND (reference sequence). CDR3 DNA: TGTGCCAGTAGTGTCTACTTGGGGCCCCTCCACTTT. As protein: CASSVYLGPLHF.

This clonotype showed up many times. This chain connects TRBV28 to TRBJ1-1; D is unclear. Trimming took off 5 bases at V and 3 bases at J, with 16 bases between the two ends. The CDR3 loop spans 15 amino acids. Germline values: CDR1 MDHEN, CDR2 SYDVKM. CDR3 DNA sequence: TGTGCCAGCAGTCGCGGGAGGTTCCCCGACACTGAAGCTTTCTTT. Its translation is CASSRGRFPDTEAFF.

This clonotype was observed a few times. The rearrangement joins TRBV7-8 to TRBJ2-7; possibly TRBD2 for D (6 bases). The CDR3 consists of 14 residues. V lost 5 bases, J lost 6 bases, and 17 bases lay in between. Germline V gene lookup returns CDR1 SGHVS and CDR2 FQNEAQ. The CDR3 here is CASSQSTRSGEQYF. The CDR3 nucleotides read TGTGCCAGCAGCCAATCGACTAGATCGGGCGAGCAGTACTTC. The complete variable domain, with remaining parts taken from reference TRBV7-8 and TRBJ2-7, reads GAGVSQSPRYKVAKRGQDVALRCDPISGHVSLFWYQQALGQGPEFLTYFQNEAQLDKSGLPSDRFFAERPEGSVSTLKIQRTQQEDSAVYLCASSQSTRSGEQYFGPGTRLTVT.

This clonotype was counted a few times. V and J are TRBV15 and TRBJ2-2; perhaps TRBD2 as D (5 bases). CDR1 LNHNV and CDR2 YYDKDF come from the germline V gene (reference sequence). Trimming removed 0 bases from V and 6 bases from J, with 20 bases in between. CDR3 length equals 18 residues. The CDR3 DNA reads TGTGCCACCAGCAGAGATTCGAGCGTCGCGGGTGTAGCCGGGGAGCTGTTTTTT. Its translation is CATSRDSSVAGVAGELFF.

Ten or more counts support this clonotype. The junction does not match germline at one end; this may be a read error. The chain is built from TRBV9 and TRBJ1-1; maybe TRBD1 (6 bases). The CDR3 spans 11 residues. The germline V gene encodes CDR1 SGDLS and CDR2 YYNGEE. The CDR3 is CASSAGGPPTF. As DNA, the CDR3 is TGTGCCAGCAGCGCCGGGGGGCCTCCAACATTT.

This clonotype has at least ten counts. The rearrangement uses TRBV30 and TRBJ1-3, with D hard to call. The CDR3 length is 13 residues. Germline CDR1 and CDR2: GTSNPN and SVGIG (reference sequence). V was cut by 4 bases and J by 2 bases, with 9 bases left in between. The CDR3 DNA is TGTGCCTGGAATCGGGGTGCTGGAAACACCATATATTTT. Translated: CAWNRGAGNTIYF.